The 20 T cell receptor beta chains in this list originate from one sample, sequenced in a study of T cell clusters in autoimmune cytopenias. One tube held mixed TRB-A and TRB-B primer pools for touch-down PCR. One entry per CDR3 protein, without DNA, is what TCRdb gives after re-calling the multiplex PCR reads. Its listing shows about 2,000 distinct CDR3 sequences. Roughly 40,000 genome equivalents of blood DNA were amplified for TRB. Source material: peripheral blood. The receptor set was obtained from a human donor with an autoimmune cytopenia or autoimmune hepatitis (not recorded which).

According to its frequency, this clonotype is medium-sized. This rearrangement joins TRBV10-3 to TRBJ1-5. CDR1 is ENHRY and CDR2 is SYGVKD in the germline V gene. This CDR3 has 14 amino acids. Here the CDR3 reads CAISEVGSNQPQHF.

By frequency, this clonotype is medium-sized. The chain uses TRBV6-2 or TRBV6-3 and TRBJ1-5; lacking DNA, the TRBD1 call made by TCRdb goes unchecked. The CDR3 consists of 17 residues. Germline lookup yields CDR1 MNHEY and CDR2 SVGEGT. This chain's CDR3 is CASSPGTGRSRNQPQHF.

CDR3 in amino acids: CASRRGRGYNEQFF. The rearrangement joins TRBV28 to TRBJ2-1; TCRdb outputs TRBD1, but without DNA this stays unchecked. CDR1 is MDHEN, CDR2 SYDVKM, per germline. This CDR3 is 14 amino acids long.

This clonotype is labeled medium-sized based on frequency. CDR3 sequence reads: CATSRRTGESGETQYF. This chain connects TRBV15 to TRBJ2-5; TCRdb's D call of TRBD1 is untestable without DNA. The germline V gene encodes CDR1 LNHNV and CDR2 YYDKDF (reference sequence). The CDR3 is made up of 16 amino acids.

In terms of frequency, this clonotype is large. The CDR3: CATSRGQRGEQFF. The chain uses TRBV15 and TRBJ2-1; TCRdb calls TRBD2, which cannot be checked without DNA. The germline gives CDR1 LNHNV, CDR2 YYDKDF (reference sequence). This CDR3 has 13 residues.

The V and J genes are TRBV2 and TRBJ2-5. The germline V gene encodes CDR1 SNHLY and CDR2 FYNNEI. There are 14 residues in the CDR3. CDR3 residues: CASSWLQVRETQYF.

Frequency places this clonotype as large (0.1 to 1%). The chain uses TRBV29-1 and TRBJ1-1. This CDR3 has 12 residues. CDR1 and CDR2 from the germline V gene are SQVTM and ANQGSEA. The CDR3 reads CSVLKANTEAFF.

This clonotype shows up as medium-sized by frequency. The CDR3 reads CASSLAPTGAFF. The V and J genes are TRBV13 and TRBJ1-1; the D call of TRBD1 rests on TCRdb alone, since no DNA is present to check it. CDR3 length: 12 amino acids. Per germline, CDR1 PRHDT and CDR2 FYEKMQ (reference sequence).

This clonotype is medium-sized by frequency. The chain joins TRBV30 to TRBJ2-3; TCRdb lists TRBD2, though no DNA is available to test this call. From germline, CDR1 is GTSNPN and CDR2 SVGIG (reference sequence). The CDR3 has 15 amino acids. The CDR3 loop reads CAWALGLAGRDTQYF.

By frequency, this clonotype registers medium-sized. The chain combines TRBV6-5 with TRBJ2-1; TCRdb proposes TRBD2, but this gene call is untestable without DNA. CDR3 length equals 14 residues. From germline, CDR1 is MNHEY and CDR2 SVGAGI. CDR3 sequence: CASSRNSGYNEQFF.

This clonotype is classed as medium-sized by frequency. This chain joins TRBV7-2 and TRBJ2-7; as DNA is missing, the TRBD1 call by TCRdb cannot be tested. This CDR3 contains 14 residues. Germline values: CDR1 SGHTA, CDR2 FQGNSA. The CDR3 sequence: CASSLDGGSYEQYF.

Its frequency marks this clonotype as medium-sized (0.01 to 0.1%). The V call is TRBV5-1, the J call TRBJ1-3; TCRdb proposes TRBD1, but this gene call is untestable without DNA. Germline assignment: CDR1 SGHRS and CDR2 YFSETQ. The CDR3 sequence is 13 residues long. CDR3 protein: CASSLGRGVGRYF. The full variable domain, in which reference TRBV5-1 and TRBJ1-3 provide the parts outside the CDR3, is KAGVTQTPRYLIKTRGQQVTLSCSPISGHRSVSWYQQTPGQGLQFLFEYFSETQRNKGNFPGRFSGRQFSNSRSEMNVSTLELGDSALYLCASSLGRGVGRYFGEGSWLTVV.

This clonotype ranks as large in terms of frequency. This CDR3 is CASSLGLAATTDTQYF. V is TRBV5-4 and J is TRBJ2-3; TCRdb calls TRBD2, which cannot be checked without DNA. This CDR3 has 16 residues. Germline CDR1 reads SGHNT; CDR2 reads YYREEE (reference sequence).

By frequency, this clonotype is medium-sized. The chain combines TRBV5-6 with TRBJ1-5. The length of the CDR3 is 14 residues. Germline-derived CDR1 and CDR2 are SGHDT and YYEEEE. CDR3 region: CASSLWKDNQPQHF.

This clonotype shows up as medium-sized by frequency. The V and J genes are TRBV6-5 and TRBJ1-3; absent DNA, TCRdb's TRBD1 call cannot be checked. There are 16 residues in the CDR3. Germline V gene sequence: CDR1 MNHEY, CDR2 SVGAGI. CDR3 sequence reads: CASSRDRGRFGNTIYF.

This chain uses TRBV12-3 or TRBV12-4 with TRBJ1-2. The CDR3 has 12 residues. The CDR3 sequence: CASSQATGGYTF.

Measured by frequency, this clonotype is medium-sized. The V call is TRBV20-1, the J call TRBJ2-7; lacking DNA, the TRBD2 call made by TCRdb goes unchecked. Germline V gene data show CDR1 as DFQATT and CDR2 as SNEGSKA (reference sequence). The CDR3 covers 15 residues. The CDR3 reads CSAREGLRGGQEQYF.

This clonotype registers medium-sized by frequency. The chain links TRBV5-1 to TRBJ2-3; absent DNA, TCRdb's TRBD2 call cannot be checked. CDR3 length equals 16 residues. Per the germline V gene, CDR1 is SGHRS and CDR2 is YFSETQ. The CDR3 is CASSRGTSGGADTQYF.

The rearrangement links TRBV5-1 to TRBJ2-5; TCRdb's D call of TRBD1 is untestable without DNA. Germline CDR1 and CDR2: SGHRS and YFSETQ. The CDR3 contains 14 residues. The CDR3 spells CASSGGLVQETQYF.

This clonotype is deemed medium-sized by its frequency. The V call is TRBV5-1, the J call TRBJ2-6; the TRBD2 assignment by TCRdb is unverifiable without DNA. Germline CDR1 SGHRS, CDR2 YFSETQ. The CDR3 sequence is 16 residues long. CDR3 sequence reads: CASSLDWTSGANVLTF.